The T cell receptor (beta chain) described here comes from a study of shared clonotypes between healthy human individuals. Study-level results: Only blood samples were collected, and tissue repertoires likely differ. Sharing across four donors was seen in roughly 5.2% of naive CD4 clonotypes.

On sorted subsets, replicate PCRs used 200 to 250 ng DNA, or some 28,000 T cell genomes. Libraries were prepared by immunoSEQ multiplex PCR; TCRdb keeps only in-frame clonotypes and omits some of them. Of a few million clones detected, under 97% appear once; the ten largest clones hold less than 0.15%. CDR3 length equals 14 residues. With 5 bases removed from V and 0 bases from J, the gap between germline ends came to 11 bases. The germline CDR1 and CDR2 sequences are SGHRS and YFSETQ. Concerning this clone itself: What it recognizes is unknown.

Sample: naive CD4+ T cells sorted from blood. Stated subset: CD45RA+ positively selected. The chain has TRBV5-1 and TRBJ2-5; D is uncertain. This TCR derives from a man younger than 35 in good health. The CDR3 here is CASRRNLHQETQYF. For the CDR3, the DNA is TGCGCCAGCAGAAGGAATCTCCACCAAGAGACCCAGTACTTC.